These 26 T cell receptor beta chains originate from one sample sequenced in a study of radiation and T cells in renal cell carcinoma. The repertoire was sequenced with immunoSEQ multiplex PCR; TCRdb's copy has only in-frame clones and lacks some. The repertoire includes 150,000 to 160,000 clones, approximately 88% of them detected once, and 10% to 15% sits in the top ten. This sample's time point: blood 2 weeks post-SBRT. Treatment described: 15 Gy SBRT to primary tumor, nephrectomy 4 weeks later. Here the sequenced sample was blood, taken from a patient whose treatment included radiotherapy and nephrectomy. These receptor sequences come from a woman aged 50 to 65 with renal cell carcinoma.

The chain employs TRBV4-1 and TRBJ1-1; maybe TRBD1 (6 bases). Trimming took off 1 base at V and 6 bases at J, with 12 bases between the two ends. CDR1 is MGHRA and CDR2 is YSYEKL in the germline V gene. The CDR3 runs 14 residues. The CDR3 is CASSQAGAHAEAFF. In DNA, the CDR3 is TGCGCCAGCAGCCAAGCGGGGGCCCACGCTGAAGCTTTCTTT.

The chain uses TRBV2 and TRBJ2-1, with 11 bases identical to TRBD2. Germline V gene sequence: CDR1 SNHLY, CDR2 FYNNEI. V lost 6 bases to trimming and J lost 8 bases; unmatched junction nucleotides: 9. This CDR3 contains 15 residues. As DNA, the CDR3 is TGTGCCAGCAGCTCCGGGACTAGCGGTTTCGATGAGCAGTTCTTC. Protein product: CASSSGTSGFDEQFF.

The chain is built from TRBV7-9 and TRBJ1-1; perhaps TRBD1 as D (5 bases). The CDR3 totals 13 residues. With 7 bases removed from V and 1 base from J, the gap between germline ends came to 10 bases. Germline V gene data show CDR1 as SEHNR and CDR2 as FQNEAQ (reference sequence). DNA of the CDR3: TGTGCCAGCACCCGAGACAGGAACACTGAAGCTTTCTTT. Residues: CASTRDRNTEAFF.

The rearrangement uses TRBV18 and TRBJ1-2, with D tentatively TRBD1 (6 bases). The CDR3 totals 14 residues. V was cut by 2 bases and J by 2 bases, with 9 bases left in between. In germline, CDR1 is KGHSH, CDR2 LQKENI. CDR3 amino acids: CASSPGGVNYGYTF. CDR3 bases: TGTGCCAGCTCACCAGGGGGCGTCAACTATGGCTACACCTTC.

This clone occurred a few times. V usage is TRBV30 and J usage is TRBJ2-2; no clear D. Germline V CDR1 and CDR2: GTSNPN, SVGIG (reference sequence). V dropped 4 bases and J dropped 7 bases, with 7 bases sitting between them. The CDR3 length is 11 residues. CDR3 loop: CAWTLGGELFF. CDR3 coding DNA: TGTGCCTGGACCCTAGGCGGGGAGCTGTTTTTT.

This clone was seen just once. This chain uses TRBV6-1 with TRBJ2-1; 8 nucleotides match TRBD2. Germline assignment: CDR1 MNHNS and CDR2 SASEGT. V was pared by 7 bases and J by 0 bases, with 5 bases of the junction left unmatched. The CDR3 contains 15 residues. CDR3 residues: CASKMSGSSYNEQFF. In DNA form, the CDR3 reads TGTGCCAGCAAAATGAGCGGGAGCTCCTACAATGAGCAGTTCTTC.

The J gene is TRBJ2-1, the V gene TRBV5-1; 8 bases line up with TRBD2. The germline gives CDR1 SGHRS, CDR2 YFSETQ. J lost 6 bases, V lost 0 bases, and 8 bases had no gene match. This CDR3 spans 16 amino acids. The CDR3 loop reads CASSLDQGLAGNEQFF. The CDR3 DNA reads as TGCGCCAGCAGCTTGGACCAAGGACTAGCTGGCAATGAGCAGTTCTTC.

The chain combines TRBV6-1 with TRBJ1-2; TRBD1 aligns across 8 bases. The CDR3 covers 15 residues. V lost 5 bases, J lost 4 bases, and 9 bases stayed unmatched. Germline CDR1 reads MNHNS; CDR2 reads SASEGT. The CDR3 DNA reads TGTGCCAGCAGTCTAGAGGGACAGGACTTCTATGGCTACACCTTC. Translating it yields CASSLEGQDFYGYTF.

The chain links TRBV6-6 to TRBJ1-6; D is unclear. Germline CDR1 and CDR2: MNHNY and SVGAGI (reference sequence). This CDR3 has 13 amino acids. Trimming removed 7 bases at V and 8 bases at J, with 12 bases between. The CDR3 coding sequence is TGTGCCAGCACTTTACATGGGGATTCACCCCTCCACTTT. Its protein is CASTLHGDSPLHF.

The rearrangement links TRBV6-5 to TRBJ1-4, with a tentative D call TRBD1 (5 bases). The V end was cut by 2 bases, the J end by 2 bases, with 6 bases between. Germline CDR1 and CDR2: MNHEY and SVGAGI. The CDR3 extends over 14 amino acids. CDR3 sequence reads: CASSYGGTNEKLFF. In nucleotides, the CDR3 is TGTGCCAGCAGTTACGGGGGTACTAATGAAAAACTGTTTTTT.

The J gene is TRBJ2-1, the V gene TRBV9; 11 nucleotides line up with TRBD2. V dropped 3 bases and J dropped 8; count of bases not matched to a gene: 7. Germline loops: CDR1 SGDLS, CDR2 YYNGEE. The CDR3 runs to 15 residues. The CDR3 DNA follows: TGTGCCAGCAGCGAAACACTAGCGGGGGAGCATGAGCAGTTCTTC. Translating gives CASSETLAGEHEQFF.

The chain uses TRBV19 and TRBJ1-5; no firm D call. Trimming cost V 6 bases and J 0 bases, with 18 bases left between them. Germline V lookup: CDR1 LNHDA, CDR2 SQIVND (reference sequence). The CDR3 runs 17 residues. The CDR3 DNA reads TGTGCCAGTAGAAACATCGGTGCGTCCTATAGCAATCAGCCCCAGCATTTT. This sequence encodes CASRNIGASYSNQPQHF.

The chain has TRBV6-4 and TRBJ2-2, with D maybe TRBD1 (5 bases). Trimming shortened V by 5 bases and J by 7 bases, and 14 bases separated the two germline ends. Germline V CDR1 and CDR2: MRHNA, SNTAGT. This CDR3 is 14 amino acids long. Here the CDR3 reads CASSQTPQGGELFF. The CDR3 region has the DNA TGTGCCAGCAGTCAGACTCCCCAGGGCGGGGAGCTGTTTTTT.

The rearrangement uses TRBV6-6 and TRBJ1-2, with D perhaps matching TRBD1 (6 bases). V gave up 2 bases and J gave up 1 base, with 11 bases separating them. The CDR3 runs 15 residues. CDR1 is MNHNY, CDR2 SVGAGI, per germline (reference sequence). CDR3 sequence: CASSYPRQVNYGYTF. CDR3 nucleotide sequence: TGTGCCAGCAGTTACCCCAGACAGGTTAACTATGGCTACACCTTC.

V gene TRBV5-1 combines with J gene TRBJ1-2; TRBD1 might be the D (5 bases). Germline assignment: CDR1 SGHRS and CDR2 YFSETQ. Trimming removed 4 bases at V and 3 bases at J, with 13 bases between. CDR3 length: 14 residues. CDR3 residues: CASSMTPGDYGYTF. Written as DNA, the CDR3 is TGCGCCAGCAGCATGACGCCGGGGGACTATGGCTACACCTTC. The whole variable domain, filled in from reference TRBV5-1 and TRBJ1-2, reads KAGVTQTPRYLIKTRGQQVTLSCSPISGHRSVSWYQQTPGQGLQFLFEYFSETQRNKGNFPGRFSGRQFSNSRSEMNVSTLELGDSALYLCASSMTPGDYGYTFGSGTRLTVV.

This clone appeared a single time. This sequence joins TRBV6-5 and TRBJ1-1; no reliable D call. CDR1 is MNHEY, CDR2 SVGAGI, per germline. Deletions cut 0 bases from V and 1 base from J, with 9 bases between. This CDR3 region has 15 residues. CDR3 sequence reads: CASSYSRAGNTEAFF. For the CDR3, the DNA is TGTGCCAGCAGTTACTCAAGGGCAGGGAACACTGAAGCTTTCTTT.

This clone has only a few counts. V and J are TRBV5-1 and TRBJ1-1; D remains ambiguous. Germline CDR1 and CDR2: SGHRS and YFSETQ. The CDR3 contains 14 residues. With 6 bases removed from V and 3 bases from J, the gap between germline ends came to 15 bases. CDR3 in DNA: TGCGCCAGCACACGGGTGGGGTCTCACACTGAAGCTTTCTTT. Translating it yields CASTRVGSHTEAFF.

The J gene is TRBJ1-1, the V gene TRBV6-5, with D possibly TRBD1 on 6 matching bases. V lost 5 bases and J 6 bases, leaving 16 bases between the germline ends. The CDR3 contains 14 residues. Looked up from germline, CDR1 is MNHEY and CDR2 is SVGAGI. The CDR3 sequence is CASSMQGISSEAFF. For the CDR3, the DNA is TGTGCCAGCAGTATGCAGGGGATTAGCTCTGAAGCTTTCTTT.

This chain connects TRBV7-2 to TRBJ2-3; the D gene could be TRBD1 or TRBD2 (6 bases each). The CDR3 runs 15 residues. Trimming removed 1 base at V and 6 bases at J, with 14 bases between. Germline lookup yields CDR1 SGHTA and CDR2 FQGNSA. The CDR3 loop is CASSLVLGGPDTQYF. The CDR3 nucleotides read TGTGCCAGCAGCTTAGTTTTGGGGGGCCCTGATACGCAGTATTTT.

The CDR3 coding sequence is TGTGCCAGCAGCTCAACCGGGACAGGAGGGGAGACCCAGTACTTC. It specifies CASSSTGTGGETQYF. The chain joins TRBV5-4 to TRBJ2-5; TRBD1 agrees at 8 bases. The CDR3 runs 15 residues. Trimming took 3 bases from V and 5 from J; bases not matched to a gene: 9. CDR1 is SGHNT and CDR2 is YYREEE in the germline V gene (reference sequence).

The V call is TRBV5-1, the J call TRBJ1-1; D ambiguous. The CDR3 spans 14 residues. Germline V CDR1 and CDR2: SGHRS, YFSETQ. V was cut by 4 bases and J by 1 base, with 11 bases left in between. In DNA form, the CDR3 reads TGCGCCAGCAGCGGACGGACGGGGAACACTGAAGCTTTCTTT. This gives the protein CASSGRTGNTEAFF.

The CDR3 here is CASSRRTGGMAFNEKLFF. For the CDR3, the DNA is TGTGCCAGCAGCCGCAGGACAGGGGGCATGGCCTTTAATGAAAAACTGTTTTTT. V and J are TRBV7-2 and TRBJ1-4; TRBD1 aligns across 11 bases. The germline CDR1 and CDR2 sequences are SGHTA and FQGNSA. The CDR3 contains 18 residues. V lost 5 bases to trimming and J lost 4 bases; unmatched junction nucleotides: 12.

The rearrangement joins TRBV11-2 to TRBJ1-1; TRBD1 might be the D (6 bases). Trimming cost V 1 base and J 5 bases, with 8 bases left between them. Germline lookup yields CDR1 SGHAT and CDR2 FQNNGV. The CDR3 has 13 amino acids. CDR3 region: CASSLGRGTEAFF. The DNA of the CDR3 is TGTGCCAGCAGCTTAGGGAGGGGGACTGAAGCTTTCTTT.

The CDR3, as DNA: TGTGCCAGTAGTCCCCCGGCCGGGGAGCTGTTTTTT. This codes for CASSPPAGELFF. The chain carries TRBV19 and TRBJ2-2; D is undetermined. Germline CDR1 LNHDA, CDR2 SQIVND (reference sequence). There are 12 residues in the CDR3. V was trimmed by 5 bases and J by 6 bases, leaving 7 bases between them.

This chain joins TRBV27 and TRBJ2-7; D is possibly TRBD1 (5 bases). CDR1 MNHEY and CDR2 SMNVEV come from the germline V gene (reference sequence). This CDR3 region has 15 residues. V was pared by 4 bases and J by 0 bases, with 13 bases between. In nucleotides, the CDR3 is TGTGCCAGCAGTTCGCGACAGTCACTCTCCTACGAGCAGTACTTC. Protein: CASSSRQSLSYEQYF.

The rearrangement joins TRBV2 to TRBJ1-2; D unclear. V lost 2 bases and J lost 8, with 12 bases in between. The CDR3 has 13 amino acids. Germline CDR1 SNHLY, CDR2 FYNNEI. The CDR3 coding sequence is TGTGCCAGCAGTGAAAATAGTGGGTTAGGCTACACCTTC. Protein product: CASSENSGLGYTF.